The following is a T cell receptor beta chain sequence with its context. As yet, its antigen is unknown. A template switching step contributed a universal primer site, while unique molecular identifiers were present in the cDNA. TCRdb re-called the 5' RACE reads through MiXCR, storing one row per CDR3 protein. Of about 890,000 distinct CDR3 sequences in the sample, roughly an eighth are singletons; the top ten hold around 1.6%. V was shortened by 4 bases and J by 1 base, with 13 bases between the two germline ends. The CDR3 runs 16 residues. Germline values: CDR1 WSHSY, CDR2 SAAADI. The data were taken from a study of identical twins. Study results and limitations: Models predicted less out-of-frame TCR alpha sharing in monozygotic twins than was found. Twins' surplus sharing was weaker for beta out-of-frame sequences.

These records were also assigned to another study, of yellow fever vaccine responses in identical twins.

V usage is TRBV10-2 and J usage is TRBJ2-2; D may be TRBD1 or TRBD2 (5 bases each). The clonotype was recovered from a woman between 18 and 29 years old in good health. Material: PBMCs. Written as DNA, the CDR3 is TGCGCCAGCAGTGGGTTCGGGACCGAGAACACCGGGGAGCTGTTTTTT. Translation: CASSGFGTENTGELFF.